These T cell receptor beta chains were read from a single sample in a study of cytomegalovirus exposure and HLA in healthy donors. Sequenced by immunoSEQ multiplex PCR; TCRdb stores in-frame clones only, minus some. The sample yields approximately 150,000 clones, about 88% seen once. The sequencing input was PBMCs. These receptors were obtained from a man aged 25 to 40 in good health and CMV-seropositive. CDR3s include the opening cysteine and the closing phenylalanine or tryptophan. D genes are given only for firm matches. Not all rows give a size; the values are once, few, many and, for expanded clones, a class.

j_call clone_size v_call d_call cdr3_length cdr3_nt cdr3_aa
TRBJ2-7 once TRBV6-5 NA 12 TGTGCCAGCAGTTACTCGGCTCCCGAGCAGTACTTC CASSYSAPEQYF
TRBJ2-1 once TRBV7-3 TRBD2 16 TGTGCCAGCAGCTTATCGCGGACTAGCGGGGGTAATGAGCAGTTCTTC CASSLSRTSGGNEQFF
TRBJ1-1 NA TRBV4-1 NA 14 TGCGCCAGCAGCCACGGGATTGCGAGCACTGAAGCTTTCTTT CASSHGIASTEAFF
TRBJ2-2 NA TRBV5-4 TRBD2 17 TGTGCCAGCACTCCGGGCGGCGGGAGGGCGAACACCGGGGAGCTGTTTTTT CASTPGGGRANTGELFF
TRBJ1-2 NA TRBV5-1 NA 14 TGCGCCAGCAGCTTTGACCAGGGGACCTATGGCTACACCTTC CASSFDQGTYGYTF
TRBJ2-2 NA TRBV4-3 TRBD2 18 TGCGCCAGCAGCCTGGGACTAGCGGGAGGAGGACACACCGGGGAGCTGTTTTTT CASSLGLAGGGHTGELFF
TRBJ1-1 NA TRBV9 NA 15 TGTGCCAGCAGCGTAGACCCTGGCAGGGCCACTGAAGCTTTCTTT CASSVDPGRATEAFF
TRBJ2-1 once TRBV10-1 NA 15 TGCGCCAGCAGCGACTCAGCCTTCTCCTACAATGAGCAGTTCTTC CASSDSAFSYNEQFF
TRBJ2-5 NA TRBV18 NA 13 TGTGCCAGCTCACCAAACTTCCGAGAGACCCAGTACTTC CASSPNFRETQYF
TRBJ2-1 NA TRBV18 TRBD2 14 TGTGCCAGCTCCCCAATAGCGGGAAACAATGAGCAGTTCTTC CASSPIAGNNEQFF
TRBJ2-2 NA TRBV27 NA 14 TGTGCCAGCAGGGAGGGCAGGGTAACCGGGGAGCTGTTTTTT CASREGRVTGELFF
TRBJ2-3 NA TRBV7-8 NA 16 TGTGCCAGCAGCCCCGAGGGGGGAGGGGACACAGATACGCAGTATTTT CASSPEGGGDTDTQYF
TRBJ2-7 NA TRBV14 NA 13 TGTGCCAGCAGCCAAGATTTGCGGGGTAGGAAGTACTTC CASSQDLRGRKYF
TRBJ1-4 NA TRBV4-3 TRBD1 15 TGCGCCAGCAGCCGCACGACAGGGCTTGGGGAAAAACTGTTTTTT CASSRTTGLGEKLFF
TRBJ1-5 NA TRBV2 NA 13 TGTGCCAGCAGTGTGCGGAGCAATCAGCCCCAGCATTTT CASSVRSNQPQHF
TRBJ1-1 NA TRBV5-1 TRBD1 14 TGCGCCAGCAGCTTACAGGGGGCATACACTGAAGCTTTCTTT CASSLQGAYTEAFF
TRBJ2-3 NA TRBV7-9 TRBD2 15 TGTGCCAGCAGCCGGACTAGCGGGACCTCAGATACGCAGTATTTT CASSRTSGTSDTQYF
TRBJ2-3 NA TRBV7-2 TRBD2 17 TGTGCCAGCAGCTTATACTTAGCGGGAGAGGGGACAGATACGCAGTATTTT CASSLYLAGEGTDTQYF